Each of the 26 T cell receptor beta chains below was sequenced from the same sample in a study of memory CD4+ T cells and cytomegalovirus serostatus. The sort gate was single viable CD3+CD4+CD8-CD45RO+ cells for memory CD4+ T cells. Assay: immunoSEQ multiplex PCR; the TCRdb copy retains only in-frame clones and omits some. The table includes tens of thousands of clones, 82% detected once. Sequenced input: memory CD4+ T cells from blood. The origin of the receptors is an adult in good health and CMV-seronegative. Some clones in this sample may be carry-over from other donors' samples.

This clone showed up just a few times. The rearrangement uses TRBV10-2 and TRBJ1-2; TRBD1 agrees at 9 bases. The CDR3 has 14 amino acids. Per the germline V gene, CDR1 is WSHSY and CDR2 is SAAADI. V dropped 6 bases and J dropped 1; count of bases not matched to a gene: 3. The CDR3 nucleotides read TGCGCCAGCAGGGCGGGACAGGGTAACTATGGCTACACCTTC. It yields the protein CASRAGQGNYGYTF.

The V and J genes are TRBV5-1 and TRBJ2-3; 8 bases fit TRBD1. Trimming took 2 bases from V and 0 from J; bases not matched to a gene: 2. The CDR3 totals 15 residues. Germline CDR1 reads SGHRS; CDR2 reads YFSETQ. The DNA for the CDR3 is TGCGCCAGCAGCTTCGGGGACAGGAGCACAGATACGCAGTATTTT. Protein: CASSFGDRSTDTQYF.

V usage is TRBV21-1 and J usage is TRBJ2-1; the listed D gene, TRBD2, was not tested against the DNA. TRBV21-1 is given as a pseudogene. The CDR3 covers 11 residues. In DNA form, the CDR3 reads TGTGCCAGCACCTATATCAATGAGCAGTTCTTC. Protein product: CASTYINEQFF.

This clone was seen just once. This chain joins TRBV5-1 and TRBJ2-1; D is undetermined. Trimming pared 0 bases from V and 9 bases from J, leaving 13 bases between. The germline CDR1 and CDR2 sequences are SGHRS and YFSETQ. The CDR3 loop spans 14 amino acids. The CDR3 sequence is CASSLVGKSSEQFF. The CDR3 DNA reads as TGCGCCAGCAGCTTGGTTGGGAAGTCGAGTGAGCAGTTCTTC.

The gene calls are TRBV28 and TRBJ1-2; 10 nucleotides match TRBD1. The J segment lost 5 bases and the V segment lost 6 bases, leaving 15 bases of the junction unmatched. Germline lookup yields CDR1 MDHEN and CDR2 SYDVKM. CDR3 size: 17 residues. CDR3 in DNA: TGTGCCAGCAGCATCTCCCGAGTAGGACAGGGGGGGTATGGCTACACCTTC. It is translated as CASSISRVGQGGYGYTF.

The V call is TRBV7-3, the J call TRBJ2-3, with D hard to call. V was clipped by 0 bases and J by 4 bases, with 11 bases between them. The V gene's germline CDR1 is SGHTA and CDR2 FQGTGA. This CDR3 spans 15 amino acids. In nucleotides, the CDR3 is TGTGCCAGCAGCTTAACGGGCAGGTTTTCAGATACGCAGTATTTT. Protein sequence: CASSLTGRFSDTQYF.

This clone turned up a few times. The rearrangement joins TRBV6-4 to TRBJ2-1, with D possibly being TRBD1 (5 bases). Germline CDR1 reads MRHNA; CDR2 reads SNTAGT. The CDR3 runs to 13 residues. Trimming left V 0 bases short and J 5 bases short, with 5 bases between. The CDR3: CASSDSDNNEQFF. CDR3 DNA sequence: TGTGCCAGCAGTGACTCGGACAACAATGAGCAGTTCTTC.

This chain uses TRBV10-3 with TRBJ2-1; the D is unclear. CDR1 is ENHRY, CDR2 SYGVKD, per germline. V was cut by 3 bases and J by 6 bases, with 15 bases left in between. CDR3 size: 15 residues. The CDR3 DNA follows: TGTGCCATCAGTGAACTCGAGTTCCACCCCAATGAGCAGTTCTTC. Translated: CAISELEFHPNEQFF.

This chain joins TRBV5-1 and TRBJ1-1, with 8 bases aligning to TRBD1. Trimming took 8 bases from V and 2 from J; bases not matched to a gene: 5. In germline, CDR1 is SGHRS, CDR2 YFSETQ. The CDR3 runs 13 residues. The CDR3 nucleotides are TGCGCCAGTCGACAGGGGATCAACACTGAAGCTTTCTTT. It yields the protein CASRQGINTEAFF.

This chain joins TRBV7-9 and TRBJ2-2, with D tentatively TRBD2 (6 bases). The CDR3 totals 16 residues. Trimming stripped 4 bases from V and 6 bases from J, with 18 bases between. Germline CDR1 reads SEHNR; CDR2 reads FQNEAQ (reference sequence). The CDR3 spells CASSWVPGLTPGELFF. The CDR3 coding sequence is TGTGCCAGCAGCTGGGTTCCGGGACTCACCCCCGGGGAGCTGTTTTTT.

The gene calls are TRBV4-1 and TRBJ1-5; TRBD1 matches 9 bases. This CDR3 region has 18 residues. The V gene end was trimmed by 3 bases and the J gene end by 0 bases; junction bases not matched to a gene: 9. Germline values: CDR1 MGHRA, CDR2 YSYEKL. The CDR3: CASSHPGTGSLSNQPQHF. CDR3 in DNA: TGCGCCAGCAGCCATCCCGGGACAGGGTCGCTTAGCAATCAGCCCCAGCATTTT.

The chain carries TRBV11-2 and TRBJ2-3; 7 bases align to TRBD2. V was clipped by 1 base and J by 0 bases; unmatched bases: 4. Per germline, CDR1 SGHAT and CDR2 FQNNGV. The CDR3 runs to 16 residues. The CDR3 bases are TGTGCCAGCAGCTTAGGCGCTAGCGGAAGCACAGATACGCAGTATTTT. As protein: CASSLGASGSTDTQYF.

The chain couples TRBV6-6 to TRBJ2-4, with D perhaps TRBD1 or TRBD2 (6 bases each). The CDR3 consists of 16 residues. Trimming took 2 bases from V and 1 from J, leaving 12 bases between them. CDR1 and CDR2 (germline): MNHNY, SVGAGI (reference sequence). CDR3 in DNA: TGTGCCAGCAGTTACGAGGGGGGAAGGGCCAAAAACATTCAGTACTTC. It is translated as CASSYEGGRAKNIQYF.

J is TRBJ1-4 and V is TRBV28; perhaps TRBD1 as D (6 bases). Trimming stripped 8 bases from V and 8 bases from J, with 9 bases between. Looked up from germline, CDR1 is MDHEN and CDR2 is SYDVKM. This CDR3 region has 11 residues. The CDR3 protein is CASLRGEKLFF. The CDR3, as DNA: TGTGCCAGCCTAAGGGGGGAAAAACTGTTTTTT.

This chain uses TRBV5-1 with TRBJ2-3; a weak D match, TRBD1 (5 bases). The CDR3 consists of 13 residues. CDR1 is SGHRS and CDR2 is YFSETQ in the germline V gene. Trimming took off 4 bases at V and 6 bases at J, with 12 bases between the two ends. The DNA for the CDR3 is TGCGCCAGCAGCGCAGGGCGGTCGGATACGCAGTATTTT. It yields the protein CASSAGRSDTQYF.

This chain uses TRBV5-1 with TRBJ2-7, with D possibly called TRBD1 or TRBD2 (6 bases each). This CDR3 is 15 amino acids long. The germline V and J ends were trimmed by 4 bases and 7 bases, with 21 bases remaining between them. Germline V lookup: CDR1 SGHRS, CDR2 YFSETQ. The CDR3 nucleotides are TGCGCCAGCAGCATGGGGGGCTACCAGGCGGATGAGCAGTACTTC. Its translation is CASSMGGYQADEQYF.

CDR3 nucleotides: TGTGCCAGCAGCCCCGGACAGTCAACTAATGAAAAACTGTTTTTT. Protein sequence: CASSPGQSTNEKLFF. The rearrangement joins TRBV28 to TRBJ1-4, with D perhaps matching TRBD1 (6 bases). The germline gives CDR1 MDHEN, CDR2 SYDVKM. CDR3 length: 15 residues. V dropped 6 bases and J dropped 0 bases, with 11 bases sitting between them.

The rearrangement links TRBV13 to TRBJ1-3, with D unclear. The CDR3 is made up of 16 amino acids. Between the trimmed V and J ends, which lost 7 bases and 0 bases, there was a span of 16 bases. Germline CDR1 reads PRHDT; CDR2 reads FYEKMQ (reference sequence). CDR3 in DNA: TGTGCCAGCACGTCGGGCAGGCTCAACTCTGGAAACACCATATATTTT. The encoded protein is CASTSGRLNSGNTIYF.

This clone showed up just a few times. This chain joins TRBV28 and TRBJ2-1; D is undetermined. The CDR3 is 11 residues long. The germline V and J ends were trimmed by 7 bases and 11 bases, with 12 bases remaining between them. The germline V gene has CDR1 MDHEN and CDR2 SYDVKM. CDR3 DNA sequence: TGTGCCAGCACGTTAGGAGCTAAGCAGTTCTTC. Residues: CASTLGAKQFF.

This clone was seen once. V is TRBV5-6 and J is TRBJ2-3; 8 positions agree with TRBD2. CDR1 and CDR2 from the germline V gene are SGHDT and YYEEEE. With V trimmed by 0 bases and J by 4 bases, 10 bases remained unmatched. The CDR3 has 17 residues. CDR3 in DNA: TGTGCCAGCAGCTTGGTACCGGGAGGGCCTAGGTCAGATACGCAGTATTTT. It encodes CASSLVPGGPRSDTQYF.

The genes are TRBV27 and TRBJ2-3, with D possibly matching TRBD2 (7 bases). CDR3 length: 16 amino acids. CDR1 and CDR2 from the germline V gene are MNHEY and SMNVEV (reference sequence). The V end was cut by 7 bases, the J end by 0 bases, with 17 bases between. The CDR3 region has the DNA TGTGCCAGCAACCATGAGGGGGGGGCTAGCACAGATACGCAGTATTTT. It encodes CASNHEGGASTDTQYF.

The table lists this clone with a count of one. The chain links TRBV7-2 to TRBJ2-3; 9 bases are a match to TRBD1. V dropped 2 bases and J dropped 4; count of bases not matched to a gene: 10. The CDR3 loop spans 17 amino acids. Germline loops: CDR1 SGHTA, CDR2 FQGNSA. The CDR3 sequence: CASSLRITGQGPDTQYF. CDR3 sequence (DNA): TGTGCCAGCAGCTTAAGAATCACGGGACAGGGACCAGATACGCAGTATTTT. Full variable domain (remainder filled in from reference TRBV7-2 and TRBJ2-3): GAGVSQSPSNKVTEKGKDVELRCDPISGHTALYWYRQSLGQGLEFLIYFQGNSAPDKSGLPSDRFSAERTGGSVSTLTIQRTQQEDSAVYLCASSLRITGQGPDTQYFGPGTRLTVL.

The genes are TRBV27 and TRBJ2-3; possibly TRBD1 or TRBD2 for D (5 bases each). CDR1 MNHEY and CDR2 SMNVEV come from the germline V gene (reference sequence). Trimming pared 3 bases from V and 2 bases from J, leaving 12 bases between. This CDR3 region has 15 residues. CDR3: CASSFSGTYTDTQYF. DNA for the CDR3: TGTGCCAGCAGTTTCTCCGGGACGTACACAGATACGCAGTATTTT.

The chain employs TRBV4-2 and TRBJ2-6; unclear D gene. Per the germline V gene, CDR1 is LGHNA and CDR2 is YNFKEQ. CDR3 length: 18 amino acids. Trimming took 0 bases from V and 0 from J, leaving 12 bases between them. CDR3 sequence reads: CASSQEPLGLSGANVLTF. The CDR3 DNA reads TGTGCCAGCAGCCAAGAACCTCTCGGGCTCTCTGGGGCCAACGTCCTGACTTTC.

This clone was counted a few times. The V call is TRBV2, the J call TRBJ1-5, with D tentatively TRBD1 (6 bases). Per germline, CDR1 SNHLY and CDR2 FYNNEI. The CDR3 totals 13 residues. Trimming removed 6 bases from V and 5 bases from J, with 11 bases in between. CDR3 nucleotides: TGTGCCAGCAGCAGGGGCAGAGATCAGCCCCAGCATTTT. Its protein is CASSRGRDQPQHF. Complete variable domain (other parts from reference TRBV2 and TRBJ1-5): EPEVTQTPSHQVTQMGQEVILRCVPISNHLYFYWYRQILGQKVEFLVSFYNNEISEKSEIFDDQFSVERPDGSNFTLKIRSTKLEDSAMYFCASSRGRDQPQHFGDGTRLSIL.

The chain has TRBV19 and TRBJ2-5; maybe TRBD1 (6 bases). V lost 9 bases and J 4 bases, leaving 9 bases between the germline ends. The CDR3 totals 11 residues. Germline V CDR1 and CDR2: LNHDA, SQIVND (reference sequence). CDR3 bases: TGTGCCAGCAGAGGGGGAGAGACCCAGTACTTC. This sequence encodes CASRGGETQYF.